One sample yielded the 30 T cell receptor beta chains listed below, sequenced in a study of Tregs in tolerant kidney transplant recipients. Profiling relied on immunoSEQ multiplex PCR, and the TCRdb table lists in-frame clones only, not all of them. The table lists about 48,000 clones, with around 0.88% in the top ten. Sample: CD4+ T cells from blood, taken before the transplant. The receptors originated from a human donor who received a combined kidney and bone marrow transplant.

Note on this clone: Sequencing ends 3 residues short of the CDR3 end; the germline J gene provides the rest. V usage is TRBV30 and J usage is TRBJ1-2; maybe TRBD1 (6 bases). The CDR3 is 14 residues long. The germline V gene encodes CDR1 GTSNPN and CDR2 SVGIG (reference sequence). The part of the CDR3 DNA that was read is TGTGCCTGGAAGGGGGAACTTGGGATTTCCGAG. Protein sequence: CAWKGELGISE. From start to end, the CDR3 is CAWKGELGISEYTF.

Worth noting for this clone: The read comes to an end 3 residues before the CDR3 does, leaving the germline J gene to fill in the end. The J gene is TRBJ2-3, the V gene TRBV20-1, with D tentatively TRBD2 (6 bases). Germline assignment: CDR1 DFQATT and CDR2 SNEGSKA (reference sequence). CDR3 length: 12 residues. V was pared by 3 bases and J by 6 bases, with 10 bases between. Partial CDR3 DNA: TGCAGTGCTAGGGGGACTCCCGATACG. It encodes CSARGTPDT. The entire CDR3 protein is CSARGTPDTQYF.

CDR3 region: CSVASSYNEQFF. Partial CDR3 DNA: TGCAGCGTTGCCAGCTCCTACAATGAG. The rearrangement links TRBV29-1 to TRBJ2-1; D gene unclear. The CDR3 extends 3 residues past the end of the read, so its final part is completed from the germline J gene. Germline CDR1 reads SQVTM; CDR2 reads ANQGSEA. Trimming took 4 bases from V and 0 from J, leaving 4 bases between them. This CDR3 has 12 residues.

To note about this clone: The CDR3 end lies 3 residues beyond the end of the read and is filled in from the germline J gene. The chain uses TRBV18 and TRBJ2-7; the match to TRBD1 covers 7 bases. After removal of 3 bases from V and 3 bases from J, the junction contained 5 bases not matched to a gene. CDR1 KGHSH and CDR2 LQKENI come from the germline V gene. CDR3 length: 14 amino acids. Here the CDR3 reads CASSPGTALYEQYF. The CDR3 DNA, read in part, is TGTGCCAGCTCACCGGGGACAGCCCTCTACGAG.

Points on this clone: The CDR3 end falls 3 residues outside the read, so it is completed with the germline J gene. The chain joins TRBV5-1 to TRBJ1-1; the D gene is possibly TRBD1 (5 bases). Trimming cost V 0 bases and J 0 bases, with 12 bases left between them. The CDR3 consists of 16 residues. Germline assignment: CDR1 SGHRS and CDR2 YFSETQ. The CDR3 is CASSLDRLPMNTEAFF. The sequenced part of the CDR3 DNA is TGCGCCAGCAGCTTGGACAGGCTTCCTATGAACACTGAA.

CDR3 sequence: CASSLLVFSGANVLTF. CDR3 bases read: TGTGCCAGTAGTCTCCTAGTCTTCTCTGGGGCCAACGTC. The rearrangement joins TRBV19 to TRBJ2-6; no reliable D call. The read ends 3 residues early relative to the CDR3; the germline J gene fills the gap. The V gene's germline CDR1 is LNHDA and CDR2 SQIVND (reference sequence). There are 16 residues in the CDR3. Trimming removed 5 bases from V and 0 bases from J, with 11 bases in between.

About this clone itself: With the read ending 3 residues before the CDR3 end, the germline J gene is used to fill in that end. The chain carries TRBV6-2 or TRBV6-3 and TRBJ2-1; D gene unclear. Germline V gene sequence: CDR1 MNHEY, CDR2 SVGEGT. V lost 5 bases, J lost 5 bases, and 7 bases lay in between. This CDR3 spans 12 amino acids. The sequenced part of the CDR3 DNA is TGTGCCAGCAGTGACTTTAACAATGAG. Translation: CASSDFNNE. The full CDR3 protein reads CASSDFNNEQFF.

Of note for this clone: The sequenced fragment ends 3 residues before the CDR3 boundary, so the rest is inferred from the germline J gene. This chain connects TRBV7-3 to TRBJ2-6, with D possibly being TRBD2 (7 bases). The V end lost 5 bases, the J end lost 3 bases, and 11 bases lay between the germline ends. CDR1 and CDR2 (germline): SGHTA, FQGTGA. CDR3 length: 15 amino acids. The covered CDR3 bases are TGTGCCAGCAGCCACGGGGGGCTTGGGGCCAACGTC. Encoded protein: CASSHGGLGANV. The complete CDR3 reads CASSHGGLGANVLTF.

The part of the CDR3 DNA that was read is TGTGCCAGCTCACCCCGTCCCCTAGCAGAAGAGACC. Amino acid sequence: CASSPRPLAEET. The entire CDR3 reads CASSPRPLAEETQYF. This chain joins TRBV18 and TRBJ2-5; maybe TRBD2 (5 bases). The CDR3 goes on 3 residues after the read ends, and that part is filled in from the germline J gene. Trimming cost V 3 bases and J 3 bases, with 14 bases left between them. The CDR3 loop spans 15 amino acids. Germline values: CDR1 KGHSH, CDR2 LQKENI.

Comment on this clone: The read comes to an end 3 residues before the CDR3 does, leaving the germline J gene to fill in the end. This chain links TRBV20-1 with TRBJ1-6; weak D call: TRBD1 (6 bases). CDR3 length: 18 amino acids. Germline loops: CDR1 DFQATT, CDR2 SNEGSKA (reference sequence). V gave up 2 bases and J gave up 0 bases, with 17 bases separating them. The CDR3 bases that were read are TGCAGTGCTAGAAATTCACTCAGGGGCGGCTCCTATAATTCACCC. Protein sequence: CSARNSLRGGSYNSP. The whole CDR3 protein reads CSARNSLRGGSYNSPLHF.

A note on this clone: Coverage ceases 3 residues before the CDR3 finishes, and the germline J gene fills in the end. This chain connects TRBV6-1 to TRBJ1-2; 7 bases line up with TRBD1. The CDR3 consists of 14 residues. Per the germline V gene, CDR1 is MNHNS and CDR2 is SASEGT. The CDR3 sequence: CASSEAQGVGGYTF. The covered CDR3 bases are TGTGCCAGCAGTGAAGCGCAGGGGGTTGGCGGC.

A word on this clone: Read coverage stops 3 residues before the CDR3 terminus; the germline J gene supplies the remainder. The chain is built from TRBV2 and TRBJ1-6, with D perhaps matching TRBD1 (5 bases). Germline V lookup: CDR1 SNHLY, CDR2 FYNNEI. Trimming left V 6 bases short and J 0 bases short, with 9 bases between. This CDR3 spans 15 amino acids. The CDR3 DNA, read in part, is TGTGCCAGCAGGCAGGGAACCTCCTATAATTCACCC. This translates into CASRQGTSYNSP. The full CDR3 protein is CASRQGTSYNSPLHF.

A note on this clone: The missing CDR3 end, 3 residues past where the read stops, is filled in from the germline J gene. This chain uses TRBV18 with TRBJ1-4; D not resolved. V gave up 6 bases and J gave up 6 bases, with 8 bases separating them. CDR3 length equals 12 residues. Per the germline V gene, CDR1 is KGHSH and CDR2 is LQKENI. CDR3 DNA (partial): TGTGCCAGCTCCCGGGTCGATGAAAAA. Its protein product is CASSRVDEK. The CDR3 in its entirety is CASSRVDEKLFF.

Details on this clone: The read terminates 3 residues before the CDR3 end, so the remaining end is supplied by the germline J gene. V usage is TRBV7-1 and J usage is TRBJ2-2; 11 bases are shared with TRBD2. TRBV7-1 is an ORF for which the function is uncertain. The CDR3 length is 19 residues. With 0 bases clipped from V and 7 bases from J, the junction kept 13 bases outside the gene matches. CDR3 DNA (partial): TGTGCCAGCAGCTCAGCCACGCGACTTAGCGGGAGGGCCGTCGGGGAG. Translation gives CASSSATRLSGRAVGE. The entire CDR3 reads CASSSATRLSGRAVGELFF.

For this clone: Read data end 3 residues before the CDR3 end; the end is taken from the germline J gene. The chain uses TRBV5-1 and TRBJ1-1; a possible D gene is TRBD1 (5 bases). The CDR3 has 15 residues. Germline-derived CDR1 and CDR2 are SGHRS and YFSETQ. V was trimmed by 4 bases and J by 0 bases, leaving 13 bases between them. CDR3 DNA, as far as it was read: TGCGCCAGCAGCCCAGGGCCGGGCATGAACACTGAA. Encoded protein: CASSPGPGMNTE. The full CDR3 sequence reads CASSPGPGMNTEAFF.

As concerns this clone: The CDR3 end falls 3 residues outside the read, so it is completed with the germline J gene. J is TRBJ2-3 and V is TRBV10-1; no clear D gene. The CDR3 is made up of 12 amino acids. V was clipped by 5 bases and J by 2 bases, with 5 bases between them. Looked up from germline, CDR1 is WNHNN and CDR2 is SYGVQD (reference sequence). The covered CDR3 bases are TGCGCCAGCAGTTTCTCCACAGATACG. Translated: CASSFSTDT. The full CDR3 is CASSFSTDTQYF.

CDR3 protein: CASSYARGNEQFF. Incomplete CDR3 DNA: TGTGCCAGCAGCTACGCAAGGGGCAATGAG. This rearrangement joins TRBV7-3 to TRBJ2-1; possible D gene TRBD1, 5 bases. Coverage ceases 3 residues before the CDR3 finishes, and the germline J gene fills in the end. Trimming shortened V by 4 bases and J by 6 bases, and 10 bases separated the two germline ends. The CDR3 length is 13 residues. Looked up from germline, CDR1 is SGHTA and CDR2 is FQGTGA.

Comment on this clone: The observed sequence ends 3 residues before the CDR3 terminus, with the missing tail filled in from the germline J gene. V is TRBV30 and J is TRBJ1-5, with 7 bases lining up with TRBD1. V shed 4 bases and J 2 bases; nucleotides not matched to a gene: 11. The CDR3 runs to 16 residues. Germline V CDR1 and CDR2: GTSNPN, SVGIG (reference sequence). Partial CDR3 DNA: TGTGCCTGGACCTTACAGGGGATGGGTGGCAATCAGCCC. Its protein is CAWTLQGMGGNQP. The entire CDR3 protein is CAWTLQGMGGNQPQHF. Complete variable domain (other parts from reference TRBV30 and TRBJ1-5): SQTIHQWPATLVQPVGSPLSLECTVEGTSNPNLYWYRQAAGRGLQLLFYSVGIGQISSEVPQNLSASRPQDRQFILSSKKLLLSDSGFYLCAWTLQGMGGNQPQHFGDGTRLSIL.

As regards this clone: Sequencing ends 3 residues short of the CDR3 end; the germline J gene provides the rest. The chain combines TRBV20-1 with TRBJ1-2; the match to TRBD1 covers 8 bases. In germline, CDR1 is DFQATT, CDR2 SNEGSKA (reference sequence). The ends lost 0 bases at V and 3 bases at J; junction bases unmatched: 6. The CDR3 loop spans 15 amino acids. The part of the CDR3 DNA that was read is TGCAGTGCTAGAGATCCCCTACAGGGGGACTATGGC. Protein product: CSARDPLQGDYG. The whole CDR3 protein is CSARDPLQGDYGYTF.

The CDR3 region is CASSLTPRPYNEQFF. CDR3 DNA, as far as it was read: TGTGCCAGCAGTCTTACCCCTAGGCCCTACAATGAG. V usage is TRBV6-2 or TRBV6-3 and J usage is TRBJ2-1; D remains unclear. The read gets to within 3 residues of the CDR3 end, and the germline J gene fills in the rest. The V end lost 5 bases, the J end lost 2 bases, and 13 bases lay between the germline ends. CDR1 is MNHEY, CDR2 SVGEGT, per germline. This CDR3 comprises 15 residues.

About this clone: Read coverage stops 3 residues before the CDR3 terminus; the germline J gene supplies the remainder. The chain uses TRBV7-8 and TRBJ2-3, with 9 bases identical to TRBD2. The junction had 3 bases not matched to a gene; V was cut back by 1 base and J by 1 base. The CDR3 covers 16 residues. Germline V lookup: CDR1 SGHVS, CDR2 FQNEAQ. The CDR3 sequence: CASSLGAGGRTDTQYF. Incomplete CDR3 DNA: TGTGCCAGCAGCTTAGGGGCGGGAGGGCGCACAGATACG.

Of note for this clone: The CDR3 extends 3 residues past the end of the read, so its final part is completed from the germline J gene. The chain employs TRBV5-1 and TRBJ2-7, with a possible D match to TRBD1 (5 bases). V was cut by 4 bases and J by 2 bases, with 19 bases left in between. Germline-derived CDR1 and CDR2 are SGHRS and YFSETQ. This CDR3 comprises 16 residues. The CDR3 region is CASSSSRQGPTYEQYF. The sequenced part of the CDR3 DNA is TGCGCCAGCAGCAGTTCCCGGCAGGGCCCCACCTACGAG.

Comments on this clone: The CDR3 extends 3 residues past the end of the read, so its final part is completed from the germline J gene. Other DNA sequences in the sample encode the same CDR3. V is TRBV18 and J is TRBJ1-1; 9 bases match TRBD1. CDR3 length: 14 amino acids. Germline V gene lookup returns CDR1 KGHSH and CDR2 LQKENI. V gave up 3 bases and J gave up 5 bases; unmatched junction bases: 4. Incomplete CDR3 DNA: TGTGCCAGCTCACCGGGACAGGGAAGAACTGAA. This codes for CASSPGQGRTE. The whole CDR3 region reads CASSPGQGRTEAFF.

CDR3 region: CASSTFRETQYF. The sequenced part of the CDR3 DNA is TGTGCCAGCAGTACCTTTAGAGAGACC. The J gene is TRBJ2-5, the V gene TRBV2; D remains unclear. The read falls 3 residues short of the CDR3 end, and the missing part is taken from the germline J gene. The germline V gene encodes CDR1 SNHLY and CDR2 FYNNEI. This CDR3 is built from 12 residues. Trimming took off 5 bases at V and 4 bases at J, with 8 bases between the two ends.

Regarding this clone: With the read ending 3 residues before the CDR3 end, the germline J gene is used to fill in that end. The chain combines TRBV29-1 with TRBJ2-1, with a possible D match to TRBD2 (6 bases). Germline assignment: CDR1 SQVTM and CDR2 ANQGSEA. V was cut by 4 bases and J by 8 bases, with 15 bases left in between. CDR3 size: 13 residues. The covered CDR3 bases are TGCAGCGTTGCGGGGGACGGATGGCATGAG. Protein product: CSVAGDGWHE. The entire CDR3 reads CSVAGDGWHEQFF.

Of note for this clone: The read gets to within 3 residues of the CDR3 end, and the germline J gene fills in the rest. The rearrangement links TRBV30 to TRBJ1-2, with 8 bases lining up with TRBD1. The length of the CDR3 is 13 residues. CDR1 is GTSNPN, CDR2 SVGIG, per germline (reference sequence). The CDR3: CAWSGQGAVGYTF. The sequenced part of the CDR3 DNA is TGTGCCTGGAGTGGCCAGGGGGCGGTAGGC.

With regard to this clone: Read data end 3 residues before the CDR3 end; the end is taken from the germline J gene. The V call is TRBV5-1, the J call TRBJ1-1; D not certain. The V end lost 0 bases, the J end lost 7 bases, and 19 bases lay between the germline ends. This CDR3 region has 16 residues. Germline V CDR1 and CDR2: SGHRS, YFSETQ. Incomplete CDR3 DNA: TGCGCCAGCAGCTTGGCCGCTATTGTTACGGGGAGTGAA. Protein sequence: CASSLAAIVTGSE. The whole CDR3 sequence reads CASSLAAIVTGSEAFF.

The sequenced CDR3 bases are TGTGCCAGCAGCTTAGGTAGCGCGGGTGAG. Translated: CASSLGSAGE. The full-length CDR3 reads as CASSLGSAGEQFF. The genes are TRBV7-3 and TRBJ2-1; possible D gene TRBD2, 5 bases. From the germline J gene comes the end of the CDR3, since the read stops 3 residues before it. Germline CDR1 reads SGHTA; CDR2 reads FQGTGA. This CDR3 has 13 residues. Trimming cost V 2 bases and J 9 bases, with 11 bases left between them.

Notes on this clone: Read coverage stops 3 residues before the CDR3 terminus; the germline J gene supplies the remainder. V and J are TRBV6-4 and TRBJ1-1, with D hard to call. This CDR3 has 13 amino acids. The germline V gene encodes CDR1 MRHNA and CDR2 SNTAGT. Trimming stripped 6 bases from V and 0 bases from J, with 8 bases between. The covered CDR3 bases are TGTGCCAGCAGCCTTCAGATGAACACTGAA. This sequence encodes CASSLQMNTE. The full CDR3 sequence reads CASSLQMNTEAFF.

As for this clone: The read ends 3 residues early relative to the CDR3; the germline J gene fills the gap. The chain carries TRBV5-1 and TRBJ2-2; 10 bases map to TRBD1. In germline, CDR1 is SGHRS, CDR2 YFSETQ. The junction had 8 bases not matched to a gene; V was cut back by 0 bases and J by 6 bases. The length of the CDR3 is 17 residues. The CDR3 DNA, read in part, is TGCGCCAGCAGCTTGGCCTTGGTGGGACAGGGGCCCGGGGAG. Translating it yields CASSLALVGQGPGE. The CDR3 reads in full as CASSLALVGQGPGELFF.